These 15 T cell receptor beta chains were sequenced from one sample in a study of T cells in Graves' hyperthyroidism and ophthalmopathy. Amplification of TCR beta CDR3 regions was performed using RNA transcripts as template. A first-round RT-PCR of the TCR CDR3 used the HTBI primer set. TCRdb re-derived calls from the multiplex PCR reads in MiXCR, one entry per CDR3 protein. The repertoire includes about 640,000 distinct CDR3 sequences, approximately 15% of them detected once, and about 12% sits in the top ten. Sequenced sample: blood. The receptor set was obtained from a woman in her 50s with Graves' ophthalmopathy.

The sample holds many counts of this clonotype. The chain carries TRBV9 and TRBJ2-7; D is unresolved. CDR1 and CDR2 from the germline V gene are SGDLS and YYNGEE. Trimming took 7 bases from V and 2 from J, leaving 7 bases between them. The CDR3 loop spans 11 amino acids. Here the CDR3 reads CASDFAYEQYF. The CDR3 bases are TGTGCCAGCGACTTTGCCTACGAGCAGTACTTC. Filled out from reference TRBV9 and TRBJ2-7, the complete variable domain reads DSGVTQTPKHLITATGQRVTLRCSPRSGDLSVYWYQQSLDQGLQFLIQYYNGEERAKGNILERFSAQQFPDLHSELNLSSLELGDSALYFCASDFAYEQYFGPGTRLTVT.

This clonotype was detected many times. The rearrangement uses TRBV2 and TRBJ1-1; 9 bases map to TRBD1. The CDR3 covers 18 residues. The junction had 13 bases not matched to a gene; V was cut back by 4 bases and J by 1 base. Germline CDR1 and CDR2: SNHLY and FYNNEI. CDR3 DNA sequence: TGTGCCAGCAGTGGGCGGGCCGGGACAGGGAGTCAGAACACTGAAGCTTTCTTT. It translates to CASSGRAGTGSQNTEAFF. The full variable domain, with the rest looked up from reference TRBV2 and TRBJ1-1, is EPEVTQTPSHQVTQMGQEVILRCVPISNHLYFYWYRQILGQKVEFLVSFYNNEISEKSEIFDDQFSVERPDGSNFTLKIRSTKLEDSAMYFCASSGRAGTGSQNTEAFFGQGTRLTVV.

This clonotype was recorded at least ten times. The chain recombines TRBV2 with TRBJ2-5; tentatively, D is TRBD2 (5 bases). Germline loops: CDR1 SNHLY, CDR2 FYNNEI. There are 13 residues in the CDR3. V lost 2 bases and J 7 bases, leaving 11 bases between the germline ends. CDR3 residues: CASSEILGWTQYF. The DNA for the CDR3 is TGTGCCAGCAGTGAAATACTAGGGTGGACCCAGTACTTC.

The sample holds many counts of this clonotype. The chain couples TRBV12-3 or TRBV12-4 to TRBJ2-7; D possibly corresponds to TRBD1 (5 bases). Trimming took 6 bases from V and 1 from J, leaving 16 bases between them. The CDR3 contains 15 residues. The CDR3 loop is CASSSVGRASYEQYF. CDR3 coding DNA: TGTGCCAGCAGCTCCGTGGGGCGAGCTTCCTACGAGCAGTACTTC.

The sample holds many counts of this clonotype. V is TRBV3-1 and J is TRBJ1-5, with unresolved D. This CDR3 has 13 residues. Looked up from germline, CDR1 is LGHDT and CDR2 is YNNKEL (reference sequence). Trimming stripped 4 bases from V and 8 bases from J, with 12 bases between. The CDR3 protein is CASSLGTNKPQHF. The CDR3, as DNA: TGTGCCAGCAGCCTCGGCACAAACAAGCCCCAGCATTTT.

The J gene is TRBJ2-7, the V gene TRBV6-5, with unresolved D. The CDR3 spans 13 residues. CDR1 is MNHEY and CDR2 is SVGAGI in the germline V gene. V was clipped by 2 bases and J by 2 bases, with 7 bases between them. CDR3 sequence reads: CASSYDFTYEQYF. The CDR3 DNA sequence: TGTGCCAGCAGTTACGATTTCACCTACGAGCAGTACTTC.

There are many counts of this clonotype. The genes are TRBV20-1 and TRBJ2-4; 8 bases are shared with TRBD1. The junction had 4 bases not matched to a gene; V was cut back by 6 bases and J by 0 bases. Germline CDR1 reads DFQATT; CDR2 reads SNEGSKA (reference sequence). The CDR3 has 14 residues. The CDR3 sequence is CSASTGVAKNIQYF. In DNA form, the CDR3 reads TGCAGTGCATCGACAGGGGTAGCCAAAAACATTCAGTACTTC.

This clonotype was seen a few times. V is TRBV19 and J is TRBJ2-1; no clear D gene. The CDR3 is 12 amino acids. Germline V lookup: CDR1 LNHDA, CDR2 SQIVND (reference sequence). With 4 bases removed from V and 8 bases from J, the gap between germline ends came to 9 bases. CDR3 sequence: CASSTIWDEQFF. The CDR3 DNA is TGTGCCAGTAGTACGATTTGGGATGAGCAGTTCTTC.

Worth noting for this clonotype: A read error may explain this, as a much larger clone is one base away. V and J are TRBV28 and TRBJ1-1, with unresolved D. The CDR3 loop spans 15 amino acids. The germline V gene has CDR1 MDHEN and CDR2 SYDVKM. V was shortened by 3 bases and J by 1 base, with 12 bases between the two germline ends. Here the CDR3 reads CASSLSGRANTEAFF. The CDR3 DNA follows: TGTGCCAGCAGTTTGTCGGGGAGGGCGAACACTGAAGCTTTCTTT.

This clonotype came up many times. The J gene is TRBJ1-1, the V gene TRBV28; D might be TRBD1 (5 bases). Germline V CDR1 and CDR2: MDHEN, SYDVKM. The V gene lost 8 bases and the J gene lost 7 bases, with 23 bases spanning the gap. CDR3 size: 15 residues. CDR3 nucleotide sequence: TGTGCCAGCGGGGTTGTAATGGGAGGGGCGATTGAAGCTTTCTTT. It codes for CASGVVMGGAIEAFF.

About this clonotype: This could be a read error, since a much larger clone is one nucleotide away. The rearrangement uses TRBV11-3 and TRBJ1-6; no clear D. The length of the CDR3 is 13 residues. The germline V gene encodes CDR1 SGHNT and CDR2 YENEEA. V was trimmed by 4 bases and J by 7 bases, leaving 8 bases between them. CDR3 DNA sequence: TGTGCCAGCAGCTCAGCAGGAAATTCACCCCTCCACTTT. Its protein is CASSSAGNSPLHF. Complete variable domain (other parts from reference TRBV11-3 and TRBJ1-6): EAGVVQSPRYKIIEKKQPVAFWCNPISGHNTLYWYLQNLGQGPELLIRYENEEAVDDSQLPKDRFSAERLKGVDSTLKIQPAELGDSAVYLCASSSAGNSPLHFGNGTRLTVT.

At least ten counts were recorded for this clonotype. The DNA for the CDR3 is TGTGCCAGCAGCTTCAGTAGCTTCTACGAGCAGTACTTC. This codes for CASSFSSFYEQYF. The chain couples TRBV5-6 to TRBJ2-7; the D is unclear. Germline V gene sequence: CDR1 SGHDT, CDR2 YYEEEE. The CDR3 sequence is 13 residues long. V gave up 2 bases and J gave up 3 bases, with 9 bases separating them.

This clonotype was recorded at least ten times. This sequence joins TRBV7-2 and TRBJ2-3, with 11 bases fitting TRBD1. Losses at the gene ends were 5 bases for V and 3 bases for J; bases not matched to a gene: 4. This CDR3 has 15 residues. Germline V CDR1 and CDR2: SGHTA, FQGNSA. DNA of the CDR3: TGTGCCAGCAGCCAGGACAGGGGGCTTACAGATACGCAGTATTTT. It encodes CASSQDRGLTDTQYF.

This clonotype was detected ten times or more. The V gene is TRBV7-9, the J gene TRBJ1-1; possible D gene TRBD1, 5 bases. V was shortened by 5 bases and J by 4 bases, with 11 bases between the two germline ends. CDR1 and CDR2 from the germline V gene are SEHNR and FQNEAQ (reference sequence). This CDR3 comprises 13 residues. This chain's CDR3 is CASSLQEGTEAFF. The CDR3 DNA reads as TGTGCCAGCAGCCTACAGGAGGGCACTGAAGCTTTCTTT. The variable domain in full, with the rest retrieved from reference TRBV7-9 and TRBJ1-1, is DTGVSQNPRHKITKRGQNVTFRCDPISEHNRLYWYRQTLGQGPEFLTYFQNEAQLEKSRLLSDRFSAERPKGSFSTLEIQRTEQGDSAMYLCASSLQEGTEAFFGQGTRLTVV.

The CDR3 DNA follows: TGCAGCGTTGAAGAAGGGGGCCAGCCCCAGCATTTT. This gives the protein CSVEEGGQPQHF. The chain links TRBV29-1 to TRBJ1-5; 7 positions match TRBD1. V trimming: 0 bases; J trimming: 7 bases; junction bases outside the gene matches: 0. There are 12 residues in the CDR3. Germline V lookup: CDR1 SQVTM, CDR2 ANQGSEA.